The 16 T cell receptor beta chains below were found in one sample sequenced in a study of blood T cells in healthy people across ages. Next came a second PCR, run for about 6 to 12 cycles, which used a sample-barcoded 5' primer along with a J-beta primer mix. Each CDR3 protein gets one entry after TCRdb re-called the 5' RACE reads with MiXCR. Of about 940,000 distinct CDR3 sequences listed, 45% to 50% are singletons. The specimen was blood. The receptors were sampled from a man aged 30-40 years in good health.

The V and J genes are TRBV28 and TRBJ2-7, with 8 bases matching TRBD1. The V segment lost 9 bases and the J segment 5 bases; nucleotides outside the gene matches: 18. The germline V gene has CDR1 MDHEN and CDR2 SYDVKM. CDR3 length: 16 amino acids. This chain's CDR3 is CASATGVAGGIDEQYF. The CDR3 region has the DNA TGTGCCAGTGCGACAGGAGTGGCAGGGGGCATCGACGAGCAGTACTTC.

The chain has TRBV29-1 and TRBJ2-7, with TRBD1 identical over 7 bases. The CDR3 totals 11 residues. Germline V gene sequence: CDR1 SQVTM, CDR2 ANQGSEA. Trimming removed 5 bases from V and 3 bases from J; junction bases left unmatched: 1. The CDR3 is CSVHRGYEQYF. The DNA of the CDR3 is TGCAGCGTTCACAGGGGCTACGAGCAGTACTTC.

This clonotype was detected many times. This sequence joins TRBV20-1 and TRBJ1-1; the D gene is possibly TRBD1 (5 bases). Trimming pared 1 base from V and 3 bases from J, leaving 12 bases between. CDR1 is DFQATT and CDR2 is SNEGSKA in the germline V gene (reference sequence). CDR3 length: 14 amino acids. Written as DNA, the CDR3 is TGCAGTGCTAGAGGTCCCCGGGGGGACACTGAAGCTTTCTTT. As protein: CSARGPRGDTEAFF.

This clonotype was picked up a small number of times. The J gene is TRBJ2-3, the V gene TRBV25-1; D gene uncertain. CDR1 MGHDK and CDR2 SYGVNS come from the germline V gene. This CDR3 spans 14 amino acids. The V and J ends lost 3 bases and 4 bases respectively, with 11 bases between them. Written as DNA, the CDR3 is TGTGCCAGCAGTGACGTCAGTGGAGCAGATACGCAGTATTTT. Its protein product is CASSDVSGADTQYF.

V is TRBV6-5 and J is TRBJ1-2; 7 nucleotides align to TRBD1. Germline V lookup: CDR1 MNHEY, CDR2 SVGAGI. V shed 6 bases, J shed 3 bases, and the junction held 10 bases outside the gene matches. The CDR3 covers 15 residues. CDR3 loop: CASRTTDRADYGYTF. CDR3 in DNA: TGTGCCAGCAGAACCACCGACAGGGCCGACTATGGCTACACCTTC.

This clonotype was picked up a small number of times. The CDR3 spells CASSVALVDTQYF. In DNA, the CDR3 is TGTGCCAGCAGCGTAGCTCTGGTGGATACGCAGTATTTT. The gene calls are TRBV9 and TRBJ2-3; D gene uncertain. The germline gives CDR1 SGDLS, CDR2 YYNGEE. Trimming removed 0 bases from V and 6 bases from J, with 8 bases in between. The CDR3 spans 13 residues.

For this clonotype: The germline gene is not matched at one end of the junction; a read error may be the cause. This chain connects TRBV7-2 to TRBJ2-1; 9 bases match TRBD1. Germline CDR1 SGHTA, CDR2 FQGNSA. The CDR3 is 17 residues long. CDR3 nucleotides: TGTGCCTGCAGCTTTAGGGGCCCGGGACAGGGTGCAAATGAGCAGTTCTTC. Translated: CACSFRGPGQGANEQFF.

J is TRBJ2-6 and V is TRBV10-3; D unclear. This CDR3 spans 17 amino acids. Trimming took 4 bases from V and 4 from J, leaving 17 bases between them. Germline CDR1 ENHRY, CDR2 SYGVKD. The CDR3 region is CAISVSVGEPGANVLTF. CDR3 coding DNA: TGTGCCATCAGTGTATCGGTCGGTGAACCCGGGGCCAACGTCCTGACTTTC.

This clonotype has just one count. The rearrangement joins TRBV15 to TRBJ2-6, with D maybe TRBD1 (6 bases). This CDR3 is 17 amino acids long. Germline loops: CDR1 LNHNV, CDR2 YYDKDF (reference sequence). V shed 3 bases and J shed 0 bases, with 12 bases lying between them. CDR3 DNA: TGTGCCACCAGCAGCCGGACGGACAGCTCTGGGGCCAACGTCCTGACTTTC. Amino acid sequence: CATSSRTDSSGANVLTF.

The chain recombines TRBV6-1 with TRBJ2-5; 12 bases are a match to TRBD2. CDR3 length: 15 amino acids. Germline CDR1 reads MNHNS; CDR2 reads SASEGT. With 2 bases clipped from V and 5 bases from J, the junction kept 3 bases outside the gene matches. DNA for the CDR3: TGTGCCAGCAGTGAACTAGCGGGAGGGGTGGAGACCCAGTACTTC. This sequence encodes CASSELAGGVETQYF.

The genes are TRBV28 and TRBJ2-4; TRBD1 matches 10 bases. This CDR3 spans 14 amino acids. The junction had 5 bases not matched to a gene; V was cut back by 5 bases and J by 7 bases. Germline V CDR1 and CDR2: MDHEN, SYDVKM. CDR3 protein: CASSHRDRGNIQYF. The CDR3 DNA reads as TGTGCCAGCAGTCACCGGGACAGGGGTAACATTCAGTACTTC.

The chain combines TRBV18 with TRBJ1-1, with a tentative D call TRBD1 (6 bases). The CDR3 has 16 residues. CDR1 is KGHSH, CDR2 LQKENI, per germline. V gave up 5 bases and J gave up 1 base, with 17 bases separating them. DNA of the CDR3: TGTGCCAGCTCATCTTTTAAACAGGGAGAGAACACTGAAGCTTTCTTT. Translated, it gives CASSSFKQGENTEAFF.

This clonotype appeared once. This chain connects TRBV7-8 to TRBJ2-1, with 12 bases that match TRBD2. The V and J ends lost 7 bases and 12 bases, in that order; junction bases with no gene match: 7. Germline assignment: CDR1 SGHVS and CDR2 FQNEAQ. CDR3 length equals 13 residues. For the CDR3, the DNA is TGTGCCAGCATTGGACTAGCGGGGTTGGTGCAGTTCTTC. Translating it yields CASIGLAGLVQFF.

Worth noting for this clonotype: The junction shows a germline mismatch at one end, possibly a read error. V is TRBV5-1 and J is TRBJ2-7; 10 bases fit TRBD1. Germline V gives CDR1 SGHRS, CDR2 YFSETQ. This CDR3 region has 16 residues. The CDR3 nucleotides read TGCGCCAGCAGCTTGAGGCCGGGACAGGGGTCCTACGGGCAGTACTTC. This codes for CASSLRPGQGSYGQYF.

J is TRBJ2-3 and V is TRBV5-6; 12 bases match TRBD2. There are 16 residues in the CDR3. Germline lookup yields CDR1 SGHDT and CDR2 YYEEEE. V trimming: 2 bases; J trimming: 1 base; junction bases outside the gene matches: 2. As DNA, the CDR3 is TGTGCCAGCAGCTTTCGGACTAGCGGGGGCACAGATACGCAGTATTTT. Translation: CASSFRTSGGTDTQYF. Full variable domain (outside the CDR3, taken from reference TRBV5-6 and TRBJ2-3): DAGVTQSPTHLIKTRGQQVTLRCSPKSGHDTVSWYQQALGQGPQFIFQYYEEEERQRGNFPDRFSGHQFPNYSSELNVNALLLGDSALYLCASSFRTSGGTDTQYFGPGTRLTVL.

This clonotype was seen a handful of times. The chain links TRBV9 to TRBJ2-3; TRBD1 agrees at 7 bases. The CDR3 sequence is 13 residues long. The germline gives CDR1 SGDLS, CDR2 YYNGEE. The junction had 3 bases not matched to a gene; V was cut back by 2 bases and J by 6 bases. This CDR3 reads CASSVQQGDTQYF. The CDR3 DNA reads TGTGCCAGCAGCGTTCAACAGGGGGATACGCAGTATTTT.